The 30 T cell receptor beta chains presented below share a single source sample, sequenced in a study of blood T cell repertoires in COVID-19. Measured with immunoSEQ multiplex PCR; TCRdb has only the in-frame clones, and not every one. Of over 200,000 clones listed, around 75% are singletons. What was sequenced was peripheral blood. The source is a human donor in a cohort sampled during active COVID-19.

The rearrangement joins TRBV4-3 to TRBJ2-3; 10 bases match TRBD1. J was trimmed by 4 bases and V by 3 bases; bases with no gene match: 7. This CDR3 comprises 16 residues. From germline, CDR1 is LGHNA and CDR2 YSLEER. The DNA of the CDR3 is TGCGCCAGCAGCCAGGCCGGGACAGGGGAGGCAGATACGCAGTATTTT. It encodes CASSQAGTGEADTQYF.

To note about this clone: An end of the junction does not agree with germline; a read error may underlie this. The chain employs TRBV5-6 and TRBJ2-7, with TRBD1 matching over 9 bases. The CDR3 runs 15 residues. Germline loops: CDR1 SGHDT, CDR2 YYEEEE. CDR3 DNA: TGTGCCAGCAGCTCTTGGGACAGGGACTCCTCCGAGCAGTACTTC. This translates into CASSSWDRDSSEQYF.

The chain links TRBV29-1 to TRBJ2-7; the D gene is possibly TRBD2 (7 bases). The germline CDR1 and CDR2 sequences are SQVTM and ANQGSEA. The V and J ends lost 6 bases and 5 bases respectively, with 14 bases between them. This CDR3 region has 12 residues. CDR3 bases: TGCAGCGTAGTCCGGGGGGCGAACGAGCAGTACTTC. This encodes CSVVRGANEQYF.

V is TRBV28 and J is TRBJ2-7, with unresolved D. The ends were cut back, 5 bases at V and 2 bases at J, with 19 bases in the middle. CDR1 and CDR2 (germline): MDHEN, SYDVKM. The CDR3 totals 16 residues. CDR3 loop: CASSPAVSPTAYEQYF. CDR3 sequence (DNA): TGTGCCAGCAGTCCCGCGGTCAGTCCTACGGCCTACGAGCAGTACTTC.

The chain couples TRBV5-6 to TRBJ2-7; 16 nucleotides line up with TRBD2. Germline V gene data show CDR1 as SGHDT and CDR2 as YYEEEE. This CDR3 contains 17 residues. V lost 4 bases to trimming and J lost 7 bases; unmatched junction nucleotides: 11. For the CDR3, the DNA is TGTGCCAGCAGCCAACTCACCGGGACTAGCGGGAGGGGTGAGCAGTACTTC. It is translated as CASSQLTGTSGRGEQYF.

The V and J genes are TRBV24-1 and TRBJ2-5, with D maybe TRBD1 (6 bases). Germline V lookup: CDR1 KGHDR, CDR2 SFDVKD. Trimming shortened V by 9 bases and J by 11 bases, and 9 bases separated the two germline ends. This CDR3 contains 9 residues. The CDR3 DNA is TGTGCCACCGGGACATTTCAGTACTTC. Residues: CATGTFQYF.

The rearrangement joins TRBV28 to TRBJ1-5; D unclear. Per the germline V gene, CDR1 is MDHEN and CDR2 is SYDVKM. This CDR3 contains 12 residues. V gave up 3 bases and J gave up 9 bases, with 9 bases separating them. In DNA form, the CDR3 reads TGTGCCAGCAGTTTGTCTATCCCGCCCCAGCATTTT. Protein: CASSLSIPPQHF.

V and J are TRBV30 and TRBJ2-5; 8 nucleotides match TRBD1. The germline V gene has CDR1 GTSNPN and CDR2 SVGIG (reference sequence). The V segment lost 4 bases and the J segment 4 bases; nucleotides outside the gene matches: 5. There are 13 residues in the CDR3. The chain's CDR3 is CAWTRGRGETQYF. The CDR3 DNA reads TGTGCCTGGACCAGGGGGCGAGGAGAGACCCAGTACTTC.

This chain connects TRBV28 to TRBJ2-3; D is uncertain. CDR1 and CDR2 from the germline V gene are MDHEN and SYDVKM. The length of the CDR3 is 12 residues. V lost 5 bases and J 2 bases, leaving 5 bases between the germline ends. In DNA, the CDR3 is TGTGCCAGCAGTACTCCCACAGATACGCAGTATTTT. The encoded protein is CASSTPTDTQYF.

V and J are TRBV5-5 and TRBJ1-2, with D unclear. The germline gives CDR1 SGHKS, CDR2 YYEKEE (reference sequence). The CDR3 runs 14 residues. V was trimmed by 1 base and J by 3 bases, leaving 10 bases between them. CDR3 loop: CASSLIPGDYGYTF. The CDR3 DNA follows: TGTGCCAGCAGCTTGATCCCGGGAGACTATGGCTACACCTTC. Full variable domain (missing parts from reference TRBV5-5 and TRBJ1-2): DAGVTQSPTHLIKTRGQQVTLRCSPISGHKSVSWYQQVLGQGPQFIFQYYEKEERGRGNFPDRFSARQFPNYSSELNVNALLLGDSALYLCASSLIPGDYGYTFGSGTRLTVV.

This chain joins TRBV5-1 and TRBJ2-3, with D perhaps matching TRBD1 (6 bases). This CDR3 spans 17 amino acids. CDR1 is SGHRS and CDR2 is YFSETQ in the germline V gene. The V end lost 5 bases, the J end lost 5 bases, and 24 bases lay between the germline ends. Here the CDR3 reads CASSPTGWAVLGDTQYF. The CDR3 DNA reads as TGCGCCAGCAGTCCAACAGGGTGGGCTGTTTTAGGAGATACGCAGTATTTT.

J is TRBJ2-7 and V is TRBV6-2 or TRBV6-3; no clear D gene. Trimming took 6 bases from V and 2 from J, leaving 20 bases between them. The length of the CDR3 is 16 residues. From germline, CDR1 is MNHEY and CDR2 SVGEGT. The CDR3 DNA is TGTGCCAGCAGCTCCATACTCGACACCCAACCCTACGAGCAGTACTTC. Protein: CASSSILDTQPYEQYF.

The CDR3 reads CASSSLTGRNSPLHF. The CDR3 DNA follows: TGTGCCAGCAGCTCCTTGACAGGGAGGAATTCACCCCTCCACTTT. This rearrangement joins TRBV21-1 to TRBJ1-6; the table gives TRBD1 as D, unverified against the DNA. TRBV21-1 is noted as a pseudogene. The CDR3 runs to 15 residues.

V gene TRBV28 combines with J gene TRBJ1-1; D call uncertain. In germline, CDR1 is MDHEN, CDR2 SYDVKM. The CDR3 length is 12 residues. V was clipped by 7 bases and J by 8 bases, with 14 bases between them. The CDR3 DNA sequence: TGTGCCAGCAAGGAATACTCCAGGGAAGCTTTCTTT. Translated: CASKEYSREAFF.

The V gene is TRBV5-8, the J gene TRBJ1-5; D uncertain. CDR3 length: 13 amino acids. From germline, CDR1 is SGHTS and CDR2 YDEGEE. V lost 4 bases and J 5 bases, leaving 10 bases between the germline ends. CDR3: CASSPSTDQPQHF. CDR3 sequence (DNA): TGTGCCAGCAGCCCGTCTACAGATCAGCCCCAGCATTTT.

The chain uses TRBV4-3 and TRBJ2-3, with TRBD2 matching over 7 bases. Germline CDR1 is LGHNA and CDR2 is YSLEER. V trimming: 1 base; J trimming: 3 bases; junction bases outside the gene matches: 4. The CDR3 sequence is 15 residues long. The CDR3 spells CASSQGDSGTDTQYF. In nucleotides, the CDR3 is TGCGCCAGCAGCCAAGGGGATAGCGGGACAGATACGCAGTATTTT.

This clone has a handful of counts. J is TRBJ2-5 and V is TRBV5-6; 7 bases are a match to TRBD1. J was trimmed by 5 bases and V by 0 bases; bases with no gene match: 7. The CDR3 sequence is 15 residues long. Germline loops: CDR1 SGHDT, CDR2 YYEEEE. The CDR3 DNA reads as TGTGCCAGCAGCTTGGGACAGGGTTTTTCTGAGACCCAGTACTTC. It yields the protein CASSLGQGFSETQYF.

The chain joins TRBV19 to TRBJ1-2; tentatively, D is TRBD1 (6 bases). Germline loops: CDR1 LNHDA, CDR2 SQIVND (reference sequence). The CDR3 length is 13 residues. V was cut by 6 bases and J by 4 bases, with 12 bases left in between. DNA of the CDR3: TGTGCCAGTAGCCCCGGGACACGCTATGGCTACACCTTC. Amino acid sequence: CASSPGTRYGYTF.

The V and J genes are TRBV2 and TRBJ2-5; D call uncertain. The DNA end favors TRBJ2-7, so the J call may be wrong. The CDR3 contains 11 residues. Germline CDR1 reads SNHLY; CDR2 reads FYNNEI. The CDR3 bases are TGTGCCAGCAGTGGCTTGAACGAGCAGTACTTC. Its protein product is CASSGLNEQYF.

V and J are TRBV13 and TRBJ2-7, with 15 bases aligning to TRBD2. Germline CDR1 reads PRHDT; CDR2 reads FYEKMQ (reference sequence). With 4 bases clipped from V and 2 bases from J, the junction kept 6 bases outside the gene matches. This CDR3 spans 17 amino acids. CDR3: CASSSGLAGGLTYEQYF. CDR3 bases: TGTGCCAGCAGCTCGGGACTAGCGGGAGGACTTACCTACGAGCAGTACTTC.

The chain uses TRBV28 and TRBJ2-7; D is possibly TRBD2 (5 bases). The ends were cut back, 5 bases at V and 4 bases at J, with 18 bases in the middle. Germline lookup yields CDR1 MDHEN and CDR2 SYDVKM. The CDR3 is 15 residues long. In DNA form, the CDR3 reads TGTGCCAGCAGTACTAGGAGGCTGGGCATATACGAGCAGTACTTC. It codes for CASSTRRLGIYEQYF. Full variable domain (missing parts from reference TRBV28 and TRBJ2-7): DVKVTQSSRYLVKRTGEKVFLECVQDMDHENMFWYRQDPGLGLRLIYFSYDVKMKEKGDIPEGYSVSREKKERFSLILESASTNQTSMYLCASSTRRLGIYEQYFGPGTRLTVT.

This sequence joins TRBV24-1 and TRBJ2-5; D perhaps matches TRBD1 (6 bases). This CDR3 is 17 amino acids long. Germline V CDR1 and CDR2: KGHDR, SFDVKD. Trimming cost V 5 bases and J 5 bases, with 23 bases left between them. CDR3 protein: CATSVAGSRGRRETQYF. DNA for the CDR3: TGTGCCACCAGTGTGGCGGGTAGCAGGGGAAGGCGGGAGACCCAGTACTTC.

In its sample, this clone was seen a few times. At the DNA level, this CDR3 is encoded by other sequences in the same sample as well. For the CDR3, the DNA is TGTGCCAGCAGCTTGGCGGGCGGGAATCAGCCCCAGCATTTT. It is translated as CASSLAGGNQPQHF. The chain couples TRBV5-4 to TRBJ1-5; D unclear. V was shortened by 0 bases and J by 4 bases, with 8 bases between the two germline ends. Germline V CDR1 and CDR2: SGHNT, YYREEE (reference sequence). This CDR3 comprises 14 residues.

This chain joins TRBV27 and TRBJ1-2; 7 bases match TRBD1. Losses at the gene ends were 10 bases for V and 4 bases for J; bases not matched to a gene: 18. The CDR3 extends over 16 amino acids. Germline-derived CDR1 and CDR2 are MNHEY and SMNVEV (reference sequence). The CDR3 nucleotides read TGTGCCACCCTTCGACAGGGCCCCTCCAGTCTCTATGGCTACACCTTC. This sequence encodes CATLRQGPSSLYGYTF.

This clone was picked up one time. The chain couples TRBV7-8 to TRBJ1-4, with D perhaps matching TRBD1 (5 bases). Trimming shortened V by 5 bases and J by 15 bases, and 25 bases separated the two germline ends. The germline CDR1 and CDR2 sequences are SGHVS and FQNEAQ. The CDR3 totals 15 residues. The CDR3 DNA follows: TGTGCCAGCAGCCGCGAACGAGGACACGACCGCCGGTTGTTTTTT. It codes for CASSRERGHDRRLFF.

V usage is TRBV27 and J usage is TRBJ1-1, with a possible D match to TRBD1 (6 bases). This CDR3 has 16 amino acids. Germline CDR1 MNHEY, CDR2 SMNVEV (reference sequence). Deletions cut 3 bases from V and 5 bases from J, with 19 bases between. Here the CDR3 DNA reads TGTGCCAGCAGTTTGGGGGGGGGCATACGGCAGACTGAAGCTTTCTTT. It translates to CASSLGGGIRQTEAFF.

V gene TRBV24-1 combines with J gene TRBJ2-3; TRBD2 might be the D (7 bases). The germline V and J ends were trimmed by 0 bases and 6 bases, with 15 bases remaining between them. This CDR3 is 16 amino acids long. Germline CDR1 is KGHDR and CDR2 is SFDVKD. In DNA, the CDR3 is TGTGCCACCAGTGATTTGGGGCGGGGGCCCAGGGATACGCAGTATTTT. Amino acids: CATSDLGRGPRDTQYF.

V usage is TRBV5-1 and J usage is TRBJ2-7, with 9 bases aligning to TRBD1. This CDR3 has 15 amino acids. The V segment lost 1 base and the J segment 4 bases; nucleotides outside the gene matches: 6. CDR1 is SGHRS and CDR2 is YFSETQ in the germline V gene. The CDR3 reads CASSLTRDRAYEQYF. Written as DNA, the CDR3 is TGCGCCAGCAGCTTGACCCGGGACAGGGCTTACGAGCAGTACTTC.

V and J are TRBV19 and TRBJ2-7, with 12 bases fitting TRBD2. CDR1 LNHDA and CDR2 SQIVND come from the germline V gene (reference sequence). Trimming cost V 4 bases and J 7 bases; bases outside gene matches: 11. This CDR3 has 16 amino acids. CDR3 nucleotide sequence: TGTGCCAGTAGTACCGACCGACTAGCGGGAGTTTGGGAGCAGTACTTC. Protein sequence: CASSTDRLAGVWEQYF.

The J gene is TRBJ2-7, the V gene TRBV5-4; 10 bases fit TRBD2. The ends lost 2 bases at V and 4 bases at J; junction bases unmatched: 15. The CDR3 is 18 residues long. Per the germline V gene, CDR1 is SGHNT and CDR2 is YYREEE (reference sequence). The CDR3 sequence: CASSFLLRSGRAEYEQYF. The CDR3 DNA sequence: TGTGCCAGCAGCTTCTTACTTAGAAGCGGGAGGGCCGAGTACGAGCAGTACTTC.